Below, 29 T cell receptor beta chains from the same sample are listed, as sequenced in a study of T cell changes during pregnancy in multiple sclerosis. Measured with immunoSEQ multiplex PCR; TCRdb has only the in-frame clones, and not every one. The data contain about 15,000 clones, nearly 96% of them singletons. The source material was peripheral blood, sampled in the third trimester of pregnancy. Receptors were obtained from a female donor with multiple sclerosis, enrolled in a pregnancy study.

This chain uses TRBV7-3 with TRBJ2-1; 10 bases line up with TRBD1. The CDR3 is 15 residues long. The V gene's germline CDR1 is SGHTA and CDR2 FQGTGA. The V gene end was trimmed by 5 bases and the J gene end by 3 bases; junction bases not matched to a gene: 4. The CDR3 protein is CASSLDRGLYNEQFF. The CDR3 DNA reads TGTGCCAGCAGCCTAGACAGGGGGCTCTACAATGAGCAGTTCTTC.

The CDR3 loop is CASSVFFLNQPQHF. CDR3 DNA: TGTGCCAGCAGTGTATTTTTCCTCAATCAGCCCCAGCATTTT. The chain is built from TRBV2 and TRBJ1-5, with unresolved D. The CDR3 consists of 14 residues. CDR1 and CDR2 (germline): SNHLY, FYNNEI. V was pared by 4 bases and J by 3 bases, with 10 bases between.

This clone was seen once. The gene calls are TRBV28 and TRBJ2-3; TRBD1 matches 8 bases. The V and J ends lost 3 bases and 4 bases, in that order; junction bases with no gene match: 6. CDR3 length: 15 residues. The V gene's germline CDR1 is MDHEN and CDR2 SYDVKM. CDR3 amino acids: CASSFRTGRSDTQYF. The CDR3 bases are TGTGCCAGCAGTTTTCGGACAGGGCGGTCAGATACGCAGTATTTT.

V gene TRBV29-1 combines with J gene TRBJ2-1, with 9 bases fitting TRBD1. The V gene end was trimmed by 0 bases and the J gene end by 3 bases; junction bases not matched to a gene: 6. The CDR3 contains 16 residues. Germline V lookup: CDR1 SQVTM, CDR2 ANQGSEA. CDR3 residues: CSVEDPTGGIYNEQFF. CDR3 DNA sequence: TGCAGCGTTGAAGACCCAACAGGGGGCATCTACAATGAGCAGTTCTTC.

The chain recombines TRBV5-5 with TRBJ2-2; tentative D call: TRBD1 (5 bases). With 3 bases removed from V and 0 bases from J, the gap between germline ends came to 9 bases. Germline lookup yields CDR1 SGHKS and CDR2 YYEKEE (reference sequence). The CDR3 is 15 amino acids. The chain's CDR3 is CASSSTVTNTGELFF. Written as DNA, the CDR3 is TGTGCCAGCAGCTCGACAGTAACGAACACCGGGGAGCTGTTTTTT. The full variable domain, rest sourced from reference TRBV5-5 and TRBJ2-2, is DAGVTQSPTHLIKTRGQQVTLRCSPISGHKSVSWYQQVLGQGPQFIFQYYEKEERGRGNFPDRFSARQFPNYSSELNVNALLLGDSALYLCASSSTVTNTGELFFGEGSRLTVL.

The CDR3: CASSLDRGDYEQYF. CDR3 nucleotides: TGTGCCAGCAGCTTGGACAGGGGGGACTACGAGCAGTACTTC. The chain couples TRBV7-9 to TRBJ2-7; TRBD1 agrees at 10 bases. Germline trimming cut 3 bases from V and 3 bases from J; bases unmatched to any gene: 2. CDR3 length: 14 residues. CDR1 is SEHNR and CDR2 is FQNEAQ in the germline V gene (reference sequence). The full variable domain, its missing parts supplied by reference TRBV7-9 and TRBJ2-7, is DTGVSQNPRHKITKRGQNVTFRCDPISEHNRLYWYRQTLGQGPEFLTYFQNEAQLEKSRLLSDRFSAERPKGSFSTLEIQRTEQGDSAMYLCASSLDRGDYEQYFGPGTRLTVT.

The CDR3 nucleotides are TGTGCCAGCAGCCAGTGGGGACAGGCGAAAGAGACCCAGTACTTC. The encoded protein is CASSQWGQAKETQYF. The V and J genes are TRBV14 and TRBJ2-5; 8 bases map to TRBD1. The CDR3 is made up of 15 amino acids. The germline V gene encodes CDR1 SGHDN and CDR2 FVKESK. V trimming: 3 bases; J trimming: 3 bases; junction bases outside the gene matches: 6.

The chain combines TRBV11-2 with TRBJ2-7; perhaps TRBD2 as D (6 bases). Trimming cost V 0 bases and J 2 bases, with 11 bases left between them. This CDR3 is built from 15 residues. Germline V lookup: CDR1 SGHAT, CDR2 FQNNGV. CDR3 region: CASSLDGGAPYEQYF. The CDR3 DNA is TGTGCCAGCAGCTTAGATGGCGGGGCCCCCTACGAGCAGTACTTC.

With regard to this clone: Relative to the germline gene, one junction end is altered; a read error may explain this. The V call is TRBV27, the J call TRBJ1-1, with D possibly being TRBD1 (6 bases). Germline V lookup: CDR1 MNHEY, CDR2 SMNVEV (reference sequence). This CDR3 region has 15 residues. CDR3 amino acids: CASSLQFRGQTGAFF. The CDR3 DNA follows: TGTGCCAGCAGTCTGCAATTCAGGGGCCAAACTGGAGCTTTCTTT.

The table lists this clone with a count of one. The J gene is TRBJ2-7, the V gene TRBV5-4, with D possibly being TRBD2 (7 bases). V was pared by 5 bases and J by 2 bases, with 17 bases between. Germline loops: CDR1 SGHNT, CDR2 YYREEE (reference sequence). This CDR3 is 15 amino acids long. CDR3 DNA sequence: TGTGCCAGCAGTTCCCTCGGGGAGGGGGCCTACGAGCAGTACTTC. It yields the protein CASSSLGEGAYEQYF.

This chain connects TRBV14 to TRBJ2-5, with 7 bases lining up with TRBD1. Germline V lookup: CDR1 SGHDN, CDR2 FVKESK. Trimming removed 3 bases from V and 5 bases from J; junction bases left unmatched: 12. There are 16 residues in the CDR3. In nucleotides, the CDR3 is TGTGCCAGCAGCCAGGGGACAGACAGGGTTCACGAGACCCAGTACTTC. Translating it yields CASSQGTDRVHETQYF.

This chain links TRBV9 with TRBJ2-7; 14 nucleotides match TRBD2. The germline gives CDR1 SGDLS, CDR2 YYNGEE. The CDR3 is made up of 16 amino acids. Trimming removed 4 bases from V and 3 bases from J; junction bases left unmatched: 6. Here the CDR3 reads CASSPSGTSGSYEQYF. The CDR3 DNA follows: TGTGCCAGCAGCCCTTCCGGGACTAGCGGGAGCTACGAGCAGTACTTC.

The chain uses TRBV7-3 and TRBJ2-3, with 11 bases lining up with TRBD2. CDR1 is SGHTA and CDR2 is FQGTGA in the germline V gene. The CDR3 is 16 residues long. V lost 2 bases, J lost 4 bases, and 5 bases stayed unmatched. The CDR3 reads CASSLGSGRAADTQYF. In DNA form, the CDR3 reads TGTGCCAGCAGCTTAGGTAGCGGGAGGGCGGCAGATACGCAGTATTTT.

The V and J genes are TRBV14 and TRBJ2-1; 11 nucleotides agree with TRBD2. The CDR3 sequence is 16 residues long. V gave up 1 base and J gave up 3 bases; unmatched junction bases: 2. The germline gives CDR1 SGHDN, CDR2 FVKESK. The CDR3 bases are TGTGCCAGCAGCCAAGGGACTAGCGGGTACTACAATGAGCAGTTCTTC. This codes for CASSQGTSGYYNEQFF.

The V gene is TRBV6-5, the J gene TRBJ2-6; 8 nucleotides line up with TRBD1. This CDR3 region has 15 residues. Germline V gives CDR1 MNHEY, CDR2 SVGAGI. After removal of 6 bases from V and 8 bases from J, the junction contained 9 bases not matched to a gene. The chain's CDR3 is CASSPDRGNTNVLTF. CDR3 sequence (DNA): TGTGCCAGCAGCCCCGACAGGGGAAACACCAACGTCCTGACTTTC.

Note on this clone: This CDR3 fails to terminate in the conserved phenylalanine or tryptophan, so it likely reflects a read error. The DNA is omitted, as the CDR3 cannot be located on it reliably, and the CDR3 follows TCRdb's listing. The V and J genes are TRBV5-1 and TRBJ1-2; the D call of TRBD1 is as the table states it, not checked on the DNA. With termini counted, the CDR3 has 13 amino acids. Germline V lookup: CDR1 SGHRS, CDR2 YFSETQ. CDR3: CASSLEEGTGYVE.

This chain joins TRBV28 and TRBJ2-1; 7 bases are a match to TRBD2. The ends lost 4 bases at V and 5 bases at J; junction bases unmatched: 11. The germline V gene has CDR1 MDHEN and CDR2 SYDVKM. The CDR3 loop spans 16 amino acids. The DNA for the CDR3 is TGTGCCAGCAGTTCGCGGTGGGAGGGCAGGGACAATGAGCAGTTCTTC. Its protein product is CASSSRWEGRDNEQFF.

V and J are TRBV7-9 and TRBJ1-2; 7 bases map to TRBD1. J lost 0 bases, V lost 0 bases, and 4 bases had no gene match. The CDR3 runs 16 residues. Germline V gene lookup returns CDR1 SEHNR and CDR2 FQNEAQ (reference sequence). The CDR3 region has the DNA TGTGCCAGCAGCTTAGCTCGGGGACAGTCTAACTATGGCTACACCTTC. Translation gives CASSLARGQSNYGYTF.

The CDR3 region is CASRTLAGGPADTQYF. The CDR3 bases are TGTGCCAGCAGAACTCTAGCGGGAGGGCCTGCAGATACGCAGTATTTT. This chain uses TRBV6-6 with TRBJ2-3; 12 bases match TRBD2. The V and J ends lost 6 bases and 4 bases, in that order; junction bases with no gene match: 8. The CDR3 is 16 residues long. The germline V gene has CDR1 MNHNY and CDR2 SVGAGI (reference sequence).

In regard to this clone: The junction and the germline gene differ at one end; a read error may be behind it. The chain recombines TRBV29-1 with TRBJ2-1, with TRBD2 matching over 7 bases. CDR3 size: 12 residues. Germline V gene data show CDR1 as SQVTM and CDR2 as ANQGSEA. CDR3 in DNA: TGCAGCGTCCTAGCGGCCTACAGTGAGCAGTTCTTC. It codes for CSVLAAYSEQFF.

This chain uses TRBV4-1 with TRBJ2-7; TRBD2 matches 7 bases. Germline CDR1 MGHRA, CDR2 YSYEKL. V was pared by 0 bases and J by 5 bases, with 7 bases of the junction left unmatched. The CDR3 has 15 amino acids. The CDR3 loop reads CASSQDGGGPDEQYF. DNA of the CDR3: TGCGCCAGCAGCCAAGATGGGGGAGGGCCTGACGAGCAGTACTTC.

This chain connects TRBV6-6 to TRBJ2-7; 10 nucleotides align to TRBD2. CDR3 length: 16 residues. Trimming took 5 bases from V and 0 from J; bases not matched to a gene: 7. Germline V gives CDR1 MNHNY, CDR2 SVGAGI (reference sequence). The CDR3 DNA reads TGTGCCAGCAGTCCCGGTGGGACTAGCGTCTCCTACGAGCAGTACTTC. This encodes CASSPGGTSVSYEQYF.

J is TRBJ1-1 and V is TRBV25-1; maybe TRBD1 (6 bases). V was shortened by 4 bases and J by 11 bases, with 14 bases between the two germline ends. The germline gives CDR1 MGHDK, CDR2 SYGVNS. The CDR3 has 12 amino acids. The CDR3, as DNA: TGTGCCAGCAGTGGCTCGGGGGGCTCGGCTTTCTTT. Translation gives CASSGSGGSAFF.

In its sample, this clone was seen once. The genes are TRBV4-1 and TRBJ1-6; tentative D call: TRBD1 (5 bases). Trimming pared 0 bases from V and 1 base from J, leaving 10 bases between. The CDR3 has 17 residues. CDR1 and CDR2 from the germline V gene are MGHRA and YSYEKL. The CDR3 nucleotides are TGCGCCAGCAGCCAAGATCAGGGAGGGTCCTATAATTCACCCCTCCACTTT. Protein product: CASSQDQGGSYNSPLHF.

The chain employs TRBV19 and TRBJ1-1; D might be TRBD1 (6 bases). V shed 3 bases and J shed 1 base, with 12 bases lying between them. The CDR3 is 15 amino acids. The germline V gene has CDR1 LNHDA and CDR2 SQIVND (reference sequence). The CDR3 nucleotides are TGTGCCAGTAGTATCCCCGACAGGTGGAACACTGAAGCTTTCTTT. Amino acid sequence: CASSIPDRWNTEAFF.

The CDR3 bases are TGTGCCAGCAGCTCGGGACTAGCGGGTCACACCGGGGAGCTGTTTTTT. It is translated as CASSSGLAGHTGELFF. The gene calls are TRBV5-4 and TRBJ2-2; the match to TRBD2 covers 12 bases. The V and J ends lost 3 bases and 3 bases, in that order; junction bases with no gene match: 3. The germline CDR1 and CDR2 sequences are SGHNT and YYREEE (reference sequence). CDR3 size: 16 residues.

This chain links TRBV11-2 with TRBJ2-2; 7 bases map to TRBD2. Looked up from germline, CDR1 is SGHAT and CDR2 is FQNNGV. This CDR3 region has 17 residues. Trimming at V came to 7 bases and at J to 6 bases, leaving 17 bases not matched to a gene. CDR3 residues: CASTLGGLAALAGELFF. Here the CDR3 DNA reads TGTGCCAGCACCCTTGGTGGCCTAGCGGCCCTAGCCGGGGAGCTGTTTTTT. The entire variable domain, with the rest obtained from reference TRBV11-2 and TRBJ2-2, is as follows: EAGVAQSPRYKIIEKRQSVAFWCNPISGHATLYWYQQILGQGPKLLIQFQNNGVVDDSQLPKDRFSAERLKGVDSTLKIQPAKLEDSAVYLCASTLGGLAALAGELFFGEGSRLTVL.

The chain uses TRBV28 and TRBJ2-2; 8 positions match TRBD2. The germline CDR1 and CDR2 sequences are MDHEN and SYDVKM. The CDR3 length is 15 residues. J was trimmed by 5 bases and V by 5 bases; bases with no gene match: 7. The DNA for the CDR3 is TGTGCCAGCAGTCCCCGAGTAGCGGGGACCGGGGAGCTGTTTTTT. Amino acid sequence: CASSPRVAGTGELFF.

The chain links TRBV7-8 to TRBJ1-5; 10 nucleotides align to TRBD1. CDR1 SGHVS and CDR2 FQNEAQ come from the germline V gene. V was pared by 5 bases and J by 6 bases, with 7 bases of the junction left unmatched. The CDR3 is made up of 15 amino acids. Here the CDR3 reads CASSPGTGAIQPQHF. CDR3 bases: TGTGCCAGCAGCCCAGGGACAGGGGCTATTCAGCCCCAGCATTTT.